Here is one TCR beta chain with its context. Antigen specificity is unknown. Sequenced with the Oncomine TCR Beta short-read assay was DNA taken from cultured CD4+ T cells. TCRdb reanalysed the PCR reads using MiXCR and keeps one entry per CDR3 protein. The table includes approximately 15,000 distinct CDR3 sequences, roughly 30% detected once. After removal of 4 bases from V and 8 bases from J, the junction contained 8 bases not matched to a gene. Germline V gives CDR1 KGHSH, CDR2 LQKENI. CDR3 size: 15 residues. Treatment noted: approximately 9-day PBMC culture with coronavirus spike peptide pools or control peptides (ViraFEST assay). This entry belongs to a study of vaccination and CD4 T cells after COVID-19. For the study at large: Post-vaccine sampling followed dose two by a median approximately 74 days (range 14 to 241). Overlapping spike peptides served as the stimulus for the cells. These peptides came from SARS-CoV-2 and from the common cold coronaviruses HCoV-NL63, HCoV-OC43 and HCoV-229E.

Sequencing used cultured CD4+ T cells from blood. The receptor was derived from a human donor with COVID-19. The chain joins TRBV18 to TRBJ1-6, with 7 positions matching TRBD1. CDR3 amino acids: CASSLDRVGDSPLHF. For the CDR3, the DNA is TGTGCCAGCTCACTCGACAGGGTGGGGGATTCACCCCTCCACTTT.